The 30 T cell receptor beta chains below come from one sample, sequenced in a study of blood T cell repertoires in COVID-19. TCRdb's copy holds only in-frame clones and misses some; the assay was immunoSEQ multiplex PCR. The sample includes around 160,000 clones, roughly 89% of them seen just once. Material for sequencing was peripheral blood. The receptors originated from a woman in her 70s with COVID-19, enrolled during active disease.

The V gene is TRBV5-1, the J gene TRBJ1-2; 8 positions match TRBD1. The CDR3 contains 14 residues. With 2 bases clipped from V and 0 bases from J, the junction kept 0 bases outside the gene matches. From germline, CDR1 is SGHRS and CDR2 YFSETQ. The CDR3 sequence: CASSLQGANYGYTF. CDR3 DNA sequence: TGCGCCAGCAGCTTACAGGGGGCTAACTATGGCTACACCTTC.

The chain has TRBV2 and TRBJ2-3; 7 bases match TRBD2. In germline, CDR1 is SNHLY, CDR2 FYNNEI. The CDR3 totals 15 residues. V lost 6 bases, J lost 2 bases, and 8 bases stayed unmatched. The CDR3 nucleotides read TGTGCCAGCAGCGAGACTAGCAGGGCCACAGATACGCAGTATTTT. This encodes CASSETSRATDTQYF.

The rearrangement joins TRBV6-4 to TRBJ1-4; TRBD1 might be the D (5 bases). The CDR3 consists of 16 residues. Germline V gene lookup returns CDR1 MRHNA and CDR2 SNTAGT. V was pared by 3 bases and J by 5 bases, with 16 bases between. DNA for the CDR3: TGTGCCAGCAGTGAGTTCAATTCCGGGGGGAATGAAAAACTGTTTTTT. As protein: CASSEFNSGGNEKLFF.

CDR3 residues: CASSRFIRQGLGNEQFF. In DNA, the CDR3 is TGTGCCAGCTCCCGCTTTATTCGACAGGGTTTGGGAAATGAGCAGTTCTTC. The chain links TRBV11-2 to TRBJ2-1; 7 bases agree with TRBD1. Trimming cost V 8 bases and J 7 bases; bases outside gene matches: 20. This CDR3 has 17 residues. Germline lookup yields CDR1 SGHAT and CDR2 FQNNGV.

The rearrangement uses TRBV19 and TRBJ1-3; D is possibly TRBD1 (6 bases). The CDR3 length is 14 residues. V lost 8 bases and J 2 bases, leaving 13 bases between the germline ends. Per germline, CDR1 LNHDA and CDR2 SQIVND (reference sequence). The CDR3 loop is CASGTFYTGNTIYF. The CDR3 DNA follows: TGTGCCAGTGGGACATTTTATACTGGAAACACCATATATTTT.

The chain carries TRBV11-2 and TRBJ1-6, with TRBD1 identical over 10 bases. The V gene end was trimmed by 6 bases and the J gene end by 10 bases; junction bases not matched to a gene: 12. This CDR3 region has 16 residues. Germline loops: CDR1 SGHAT, CDR2 FQNNGV. CDR3 loop: CASSVTGGAGRSPLHF. The CDR3 nucleotides read TGTGCCAGCAGTGTGACAGGGGGCGCAGGACGGTCACCCCTCCACTTT.

The rearrangement uses TRBV21-1 and TRBJ2-7; the table's D call, TRBD2, was not checked against the DNA. TRBV21-1 corresponds to a pseudogene. The CDR3 loop spans 15 amino acids. CDR3 coding DNA: TGTGCCAGAGGGCTAGGGTCCCGCGGGATCTACGAGCAGTACTTC. Its translation: CARGLGSRGIYEQYF.

The rearrangement links TRBV6-5 to TRBJ1-2, with 9 bases fitting TRBD1. V dropped 4 bases and J dropped 3; count of bases not matched to a gene: 9. This CDR3 has 16 amino acids. Germline assignment: CDR1 MNHEY and CDR2 SVGAGI. CDR3: CASSSAPGQGDYGYTF. The CDR3 coding sequence is TGTGCCAGCAGTTCCGCCCCGGGACAGGGCGACTATGGCTACACCTTC.

This clone was seen more than once but under ten times. The rearrangement links TRBV28 to TRBJ1-4, with 7 nucleotides matching TRBD1. The CDR3 is made up of 14 amino acids. The ends lost 6 bases at V and 7 bases at J; junction bases unmatched: 8. In germline, CDR1 is MDHEN, CDR2 SYDVKM. DNA for the CDR3: TGTGCCAGCAGGCGACAGGGTAAGGGTGAAAAACTGTTTTTT. Translation gives CASRRQGKGEKLFF.

This chain joins TRBV5-1 and TRBJ2-7; 10 bases agree with TRBD1. V shed 3 bases and J 5 bases; nucleotides not matched to a gene: 5. Germline V gene sequence: CDR1 SGHRS, CDR2 YFSETQ. CDR3 length: 14 residues. CDR3 sequence (DNA): TGCGCCAGCAGCTCTACCGGGACAGGGGACGAGCAGTACTTC. Protein product: CASSSTGTGDEQYF.

The chain carries TRBV19 and TRBJ1-4; 11 nucleotides match TRBD1. Germline CDR1 LNHDA, CDR2 SQIVND (reference sequence). The CDR3 extends over 14 amino acids. V lost 6 bases and J lost 7; bases outside the gene matches: 4. The CDR3 spells CASRDRGRLEKLFF. DNA of the CDR3: TGTGCCAGTAGGGACAGGGGGCGCCTTGAAAAACTGTTTTTT. The whole variable domain, remainder taken from reference TRBV19 and TRBJ1-4, is DGGITQSPKYLFRKEGQNVTLSCEQNLNHDAMYWYRQDPGQGLRLIYYSQIVNDFQKGDIAEGYSVSREKKESFPLTVTSAQKNPTAFYLCASRDRGRLEKLFFGSGTQLSVL.

The chain carries TRBV11-3 and TRBJ2-3, with D perhaps matching TRBD2 (6 bases). Germline lookup yields CDR1 SGHNT and CDR2 YENEEA. The germline V and J ends were trimmed by 5 bases and 6 bases, with 15 bases remaining between them. CDR3 length equals 14 residues. CDR3 protein: CASSADTSRDTQYF. The DNA for the CDR3 is TGTGCCAGCAGCGCGGATACTAGCCGTGATACGCAGTATTTT. Full variable domain (missing parts from reference TRBV11-3 and TRBJ2-3): EAGVVQSPRYKIIEKKQPVAFWCNPISGHNTLYWYLQNLGQGPELLIRYENEEAVDDSQLPKDRFSAERLKGVDSTLKIQPAELGDSAVYLCASSADTSRDTQYFGPGTRLTVL.

The chain joins TRBV19 to TRBJ2-2; tentative D call: TRBD2 (7 bases). The CDR3 totals 15 residues. Germline V CDR1 and CDR2: LNHDA, SQIVND (reference sequence). The germline V and J ends were trimmed by 7 bases and 5 bases, with 17 bases remaining between them. CDR3 sequence (DNA): TGTGCCAGTACCCCACAGGGAGGGGGGACCGGGGAGCTGTTTTTT. This codes for CASTPQGGGTGELFF.

Only one count was recorded for this clone. The gene calls are TRBV10-3 and TRBJ2-4, with 7 bases aligning to TRBD1. V was pared by 6 bases and J by 4 bases, with 9 bases of the junction left unmatched. CDR3 length equals 15 residues. Germline V gene data show CDR1 as ENHRY and CDR2 as SYGVKD. In DNA form, the CDR3 reads TGTGCCATCAGGGACCCGGGACAGCCTAAAAACATTCAGTACTTC. Translation: CAIRDPGQPKNIQYF.

This clone appeared once. The rearrangement joins TRBV19 to TRBJ2-1; perhaps TRBD1 as D (6 bases). From germline, CDR1 is LNHDA and CDR2 SQIVND (reference sequence). The CDR3 consists of 14 residues. Trimming took off 11 bases at V and 6 bases at J, with 20 bases between the two ends. The CDR3 sequence: CASSPPGQSNEQFF. DNA for the CDR3: TGTGCCTCTTCACCCCCCGGACAGAGCAATGAGCAGTTCTTC. Combining the CDR3 with reference TRBV19 and TRBJ2-1 gives the whole variable domain DGGITQSPKYLFRKEGQNVTLSCEQNLNHDAMYWYRQDPGQGLRLIYYSQIVNDFQKGDIAEGYSVSREKKESFPLTVTSAQKNPTAFYLCASSPPGQSNEQFFGPGTRLTVL.

J is TRBJ2-6 and V is TRBV5-1; the D is unclear. The CDR3 consists of 15 residues. Germline V CDR1 and CDR2: SGHRS, YFSETQ. V lost 0 bases, J lost 0 bases, and 4 bases lay in between. CDR3 sequence: CASSLAGSGANVLTF. CDR3 in DNA: TGCGCCAGCAGCTTGGCCGGCTCTGGGGCCAACGTCCTGACTTTC.

A single count supports this clone. The chain couples TRBV19 to TRBJ1-2; the D gene is possibly TRBD1 (5 bases). Germline V lookup: CDR1 LNHDA, CDR2 SQIVND (reference sequence). The germline V and J ends were trimmed by 5 bases and 7 bases, with 17 bases remaining between them. The CDR3 is made up of 14 amino acids. The CDR3 protein is CASSVLWGESGYTF. CDR3 in DNA: TGTGCCAGTAGTGTACTGTGGGGGGAGAGTGGCTACACCTTC.

V usage is TRBV7-2 and J usage is TRBJ1-4; 9 bases map to TRBD1. This CDR3 is built from 17 residues. V was clipped by 0 bases and J by 7 bases; unmatched bases: 9. CDR1 SGHTA and CDR2 FQGNSA come from the germline V gene. The CDR3 DNA reads TGTGCCAGCAGCTTAGCCCCCGCGACAGGGGGGACTGAAAAACTGTTTTTT. Translation: CASSLAPATGGTEKLFF.

The chain recombines TRBV19 with TRBJ2-5, with 9 bases lining up with TRBD2. Germline lookup yields CDR1 LNHDA and CDR2 SQIVND (reference sequence). The CDR3 sequence is 15 residues long. Losses at the gene ends were 6 bases for V and 5 bases for J; bases not matched to a gene: 10. The CDR3 sequence: CASSGGGALRETQYF. CDR3 DNA sequence: TGTGCCAGTAGCGGCGGGGGGGCTTTGCGGGAGACCCAGTACTTC.

The V call is TRBV5-1, the J call TRBJ1-4; 11 bases agree with TRBD1. In germline, CDR1 is SGHRS, CDR2 YFSETQ. The CDR3 has 17 amino acids. The V segment lost 2 bases and the J segment 1 base; nucleotides outside the gene matches: 4. CDR3 amino acids: CASSFLGTGGTNEKLFF. CDR3 DNA sequence: TGCGCCAGCAGCTTTCTCGGGACAGGGGGAACTAATGAAAAACTGTTTTTT.

The chain links TRBV21-1 to TRBJ1-5. TRBV21-1 is a documented pseudogene. The CDR3 is made up of 18 amino acids. The CDR3 region is CASSNRFRGGTGNQPQHF. The CDR3 DNA reads TGTGCCAGCAGCAACCGTTTCAGGGGAGGGACCGGCAATCAGCCCCAGCATTTT.

The CDR3 protein is CASSRTGNTGTEAFF. CDR3 in DNA: TGTGCCAGCAGTCGCACAGGGAATACGGGGACTGAAGCTTTCTTT. V is TRBV28 and J is TRBJ1-1; a weak D match, TRBD1 (6 bases). V was shortened by 5 bases and J by 5 bases, with 18 bases between the two germline ends. The CDR3 length is 15 residues. Germline V gene data show CDR1 as MDHEN and CDR2 as SYDVKM.

About this clone itself: Other DNA sequences in the same sample also yield this CDR3. The J gene is TRBJ1-2, the V gene TRBV15, with D possibly TRBD1 on 5 matching bases. CDR3 length: 15 residues. The ends were cut back, 0 bases at V and 8 bases at J, with 16 bases in the middle. Germline V gene sequence: CDR1 LNHNV, CDR2 YYDKDF (reference sequence). CDR3 protein: CATSRDTQGSYGYTF. The CDR3 region has the DNA TGTGCCACCAGCAGAGATACCCAGGGTTCGTACGGCTACACCTTC.

The rearrangement links TRBV4-1 to TRBJ2-3; TRBD2 agrees at 7 bases. Per the germline V gene, CDR1 is MGHRA and CDR2 is YSYEKL. CDR3 size: 15 residues. Losses at the gene ends were 1 base for V and 3 bases for J; bases not matched to a gene: 4. The CDR3 is CASSQVPGGTDTQYF. In nucleotides, the CDR3 is TGCGCCAGCAGCCAAGTCCCCGGGGGGACAGATACGCAGTATTTT.

V is TRBV30 and J is TRBJ1-2; D is unclear. The CDR3 sequence is 14 residues long. V was trimmed by 0 bases and J by 7 bases, leaving 15 bases between them. Germline CDR1 reads GTSNPN; CDR2 reads SVGIG (reference sequence). The CDR3 DNA is TGTGCCTGGAGTGTACTTGGCGTTAAGCGTGGCTACACCTTC. Protein sequence: CAWSVLGVKRGYTF.

This chain joins TRBV5-6 and TRBJ2-3; 8 positions agree with TRBD2. The CDR3 contains 17 residues. Trimming at V came to 4 bases and at J to 1 base, leaving 11 bases not matched to a gene. Germline lookup yields CDR1 SGHDT and CDR2 YYEEEE. As DNA, the CDR3 is TGTGCCAGCAGCGCTTACTGGCGGGGGGTGGGCACAGATACGCAGTATTTT. Translated, it gives CASSAYWRGVGTDTQYF.

The chain is built from TRBV7-2 and TRBJ1-2; the match to TRBD1 covers 10 bases. V lost 5 bases and J lost 7; bases outside the gene matches: 10. This CDR3 is built from 15 residues. The germline gives CDR1 SGHTA, CDR2 FQGNSA. In DNA, the CDR3 is TGTGCCAGCAGCCCCCCTGGGACAGGGGCTTTTGGCTACACCTTC. As protein: CASSPPGTGAFGYTF.

This chain connects TRBV18 to TRBJ1-1; no clear D. Trimming shortened V by 6 bases and J by 5 bases, and 16 bases separated the two germline ends. The CDR3 is 14 residues long. Germline-derived CDR1 and CDR2 are KGHSH and LQKENI. The CDR3 loop is CASSPTQARTEAFF. CDR3 coding DNA: TGTGCCAGCTCCCCTACCCAGGCCCGGACTGAAGCTTTCTTT. The full variable domain, its missing parts supplied by reference TRBV18 and TRBJ1-1, is NAGVMQNPRHLVRRRGQEARLRCSPMKGHSHVYWYRQLPEEGLKFMVYLQKENIIDESGMPKERFSAEFPKEGPSILRIQQVVRGDSAAYFCASSPTQARTEAFFGQGTRLTVV.

This clone was seen only once. The gene calls are TRBV3-1 (or the pseudogene TRBV3-2) and TRBJ1-1; D may be TRBD1 (6 bases). Germline V gene lookup returns CDR1 LGHDT and CDR2 YNNKEL (reference sequence). The ends were cut back, 3 bases at V and 6 bases at J, with 14 bases in the middle. The CDR3 totals 14 residues. The CDR3 protein is CASSQAGVAPEAFF. In DNA, the CDR3 is TGTGCCAGCAGCCAGGCAGGGGTGGCTCCTGAAGCTTTCTTT.

This chain connects TRBV2 to TRBJ1-5; no clear D gene. Between the trimmed V and J ends, which lost 3 bases and 4 bases, there was a span of 4 bases. The CDR3 sequence is 12 residues long. Germline loops: CDR1 SNHLY, CDR2 FYNNEI. CDR3 sequence: CASSDPNQPQHF. CDR3 DNA sequence: TGTGCCAGCAGTGATCCGAATCAGCCCCAGCATTTT.